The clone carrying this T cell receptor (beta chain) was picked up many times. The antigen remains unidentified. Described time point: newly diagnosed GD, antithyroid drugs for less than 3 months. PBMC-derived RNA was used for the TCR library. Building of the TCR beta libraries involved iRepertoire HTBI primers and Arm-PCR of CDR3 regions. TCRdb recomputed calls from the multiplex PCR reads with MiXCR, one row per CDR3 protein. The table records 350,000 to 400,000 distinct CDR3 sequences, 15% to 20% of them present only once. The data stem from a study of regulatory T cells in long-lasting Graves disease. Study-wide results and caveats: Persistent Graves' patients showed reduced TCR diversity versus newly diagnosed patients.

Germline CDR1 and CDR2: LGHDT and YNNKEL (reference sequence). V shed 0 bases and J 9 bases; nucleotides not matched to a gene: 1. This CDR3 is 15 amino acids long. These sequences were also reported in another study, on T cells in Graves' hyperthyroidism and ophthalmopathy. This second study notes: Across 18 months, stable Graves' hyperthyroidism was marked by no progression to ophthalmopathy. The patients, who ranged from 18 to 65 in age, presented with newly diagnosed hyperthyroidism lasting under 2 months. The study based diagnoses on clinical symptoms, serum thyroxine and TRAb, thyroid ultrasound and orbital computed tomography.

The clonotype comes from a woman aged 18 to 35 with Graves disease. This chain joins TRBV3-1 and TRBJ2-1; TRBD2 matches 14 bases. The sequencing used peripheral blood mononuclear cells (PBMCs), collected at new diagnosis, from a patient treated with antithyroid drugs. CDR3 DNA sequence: TGTGCCAGCAGCCAAGACGGACTAGCGGGGGGTGAGCAGTTCTTC. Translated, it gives CASSQDGLAGGEQFF.